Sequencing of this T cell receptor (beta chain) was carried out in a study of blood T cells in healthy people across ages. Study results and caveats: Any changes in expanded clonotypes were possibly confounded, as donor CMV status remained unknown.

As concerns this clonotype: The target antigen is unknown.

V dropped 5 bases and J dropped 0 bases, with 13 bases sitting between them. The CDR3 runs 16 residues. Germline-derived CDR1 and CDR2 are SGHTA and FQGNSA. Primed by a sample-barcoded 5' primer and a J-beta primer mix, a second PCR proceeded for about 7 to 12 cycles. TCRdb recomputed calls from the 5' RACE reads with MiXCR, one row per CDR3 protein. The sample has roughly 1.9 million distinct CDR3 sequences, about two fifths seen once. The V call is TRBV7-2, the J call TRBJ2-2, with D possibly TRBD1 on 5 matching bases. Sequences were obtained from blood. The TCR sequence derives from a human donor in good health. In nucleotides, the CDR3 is TGTGCCAGCAGCCTGCAACCGACAGCGAACACCGGGGAGCTGTTTTTT. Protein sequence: CASSLQPTANTGELFF. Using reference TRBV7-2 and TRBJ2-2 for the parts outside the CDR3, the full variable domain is GAGVSQSPSNKVTEKGKDVELRCDPISGHTALYWYRQSLGQGLEFLIYFQGNSAPDKSGLPSDRFSAERTGGSVSTLTIQRTQQEDSAVYLCASSLQPTANTGELFFGEGSRLTVL.